This T cell receptor (beta chain) was sequenced in a study of blood T cell repertoires in COVID-19. Study-level background: From the United States, Italy and Spain came samples of acute and convalescent COVID-19. The analysed material was cDNA or gDNA that came from T cells, B-cell-depleted T cells, or PBMCs.

In the authors' methods: Amplification of reference gene primers was used by the study to estimate nucleated cell counts. Using immunoSEQ multiplex PCR, the repertoire was profiled, and TCRdb retains in-frame clones only, with some absent. D and trimming come from the DNA, and the V and J calls and clone size come from that table. The sample lists about 300,000 clones, approximately 90% seen once, with about 4.6% in the top ten. Germline CDR1 and CDR2: SGHVS and FNYEAQ. The CDR3 totals 15 residues. The ends lost 5 bases at V and 5 bases at J; junction bases unmatched: 9. This sequence was found in a man aged 40-49 years with acute or convalescent COVID-19. Sequenced material: peripheral blood. The V and J genes are TRBV7-6 and TRBJ2-4; TRBD1 matches 7 bases. The CDR3 region has the DNA TGTGCCAGCAGCATTGGGGGACAGTGGGAAAACATTCAGTACTTC. Its protein is CASSIGGQWENIQYF.